Detailed here is one T cell receptor beta chain. This entry belongs to a study of cytotoxic CD8 clonotypes in ibrutinib-treated CLL. V shed 3 bases and J 4 bases; nucleotides not matched to a gene: 8. Germline V gene lookup returns CDR1 SGHTA and CDR2 FQGNSA. This CDR3 comprises 15 residues. Repertoires were generated with immunoSEQ multiplex PCR, while TCRdb's copy carries only in-frame clones and drops some. The data show approximately 100,000 clones, about 72% seen once. Here the sequenced sample was PBMCs, taken after 12 months of ibrutinib treatment. The J gene is TRBJ1-1, the V gene TRBV7-2, with 7 bases lining up with TRBD1. The clonotype comes from a human donor with chronic lymphocytic leukemia. CDR3 nucleotide sequence: TGTGCCAGCAGCTTTGCAGGCAGGGGGGGCACTGAAGCTTTCTTT. It codes for CASSFAGRGGTEAFF.